The T cell receptor (beta chain) under discussion was sequenced for a study of PD-L1 blockade in urothelial cancer. Overall study context: Patients went on atezolizumab in the mid-2010s, receiving 1,200 mg intravenously every 3 weeks. Patients' prior chemotherapy regimens numbered 0 to 3. Male sex and bladder-origin urothelial cancer were recorded for twenty-five of 29 patients.

This clone has just one count. Sequencing was performed with immunoSEQ multiplex PCR; in TCRdb, only in-frame clones are kept and a portion is missing. The sample has about 80,000 clones; about nine tenths are singletons. Germline trimming cut 1 base from V and 5 bases from J; bases unmatched to any gene: 5. This CDR3 contains 14 residues. Germline values: CDR1 MNHNS, CDR2 SASEGT. The clonotype comes from a woman between 65 and 79 years old with urothelial cancer. The V gene is TRBV6-1, the J gene TRBJ2-7; 7 positions agree with TRBD1. The specimen comprised PBMCs, sampled around atezolizumab (anti-PD-L1) treatment. Written as DNA, the CDR3 is TGTGCCAGCAGTGAAGGGGGACAGTTCAACGAGCAGTACTTC. Translation gives CASSEGGQFNEQYF.